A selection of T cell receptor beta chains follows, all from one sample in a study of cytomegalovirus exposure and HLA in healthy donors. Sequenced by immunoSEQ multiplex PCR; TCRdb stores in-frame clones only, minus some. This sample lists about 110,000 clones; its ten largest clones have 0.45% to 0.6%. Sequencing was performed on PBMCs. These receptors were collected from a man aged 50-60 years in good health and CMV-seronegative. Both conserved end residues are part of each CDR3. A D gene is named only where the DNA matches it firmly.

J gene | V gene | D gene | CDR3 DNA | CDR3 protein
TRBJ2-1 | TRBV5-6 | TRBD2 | TGTGCCAGCAGCAACGGCGGGGGGGCCCGTAATGAGCAGTTCTTC | CASSNGGGARNEQFF
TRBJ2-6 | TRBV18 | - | TGTGCCAGCTCACCACCGGGTCCGGGGTCGAGGGAAAGCTCTGGGGCCAACGTCCTGACTTTC | CASSPPGPGSRESSGANVLTF
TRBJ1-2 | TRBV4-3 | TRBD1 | TGCGCCAGCAGCCAAGATCAGGGGGCGGGAAGCGGCTACACCTTC | CASSQDQGAGSGYTF
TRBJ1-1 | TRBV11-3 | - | TGTGCCAGCACCCCGATCAGGGGCTTATTGAACACTGAAGCTTTCTTT | CASTPIRGLLNTEAFF
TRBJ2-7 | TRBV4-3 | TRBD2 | TGCGCCAGCAGCCAGGGGGGGAGCTCCTACGAGCAGTACTTC | CASSQGGSSYEQYF
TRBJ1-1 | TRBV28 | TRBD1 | TGTGCCAGCAGTTTCACGCGGTACAGGGGGCTAACTGAAGCTTTCTTT | CASSFTRYRGLTEAFF
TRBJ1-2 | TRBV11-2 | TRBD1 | TGTGCCAGCAGCTCTGGACAGGGGGACTATGGCTACACCTTC | CASSSGQGDYGYTF
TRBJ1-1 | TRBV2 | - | TGTGCCAGCACCAAGGACAGGAACACTGAAGCTTTCTTT | CASTKDRNTEAFF
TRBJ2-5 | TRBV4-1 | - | TGCGCCAGCAGCTCAAGTACAACCAGGGGACAGACCCAGTACTTC | CASSSSTTRGQTQYF
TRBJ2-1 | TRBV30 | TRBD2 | TGTGCCTGGACGGGTGGTAGCGGGAGCAATGAGCAGTTCTTC | CAWTGGSGSNEQFF
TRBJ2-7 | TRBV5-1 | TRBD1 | TGCGCCAGCAGCCCCTACGGACAGGGTGGGCGCTACGAGCAGTACTTC | CASSPYGQGGRYEQYF
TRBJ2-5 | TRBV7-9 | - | TGTGCCAGCAGCTTCGCCTACGGGACTTCGGAGACCCAGTACTTC | CASSFAYGTSETQYF
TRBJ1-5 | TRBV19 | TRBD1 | TGTGCCAGTAGTACCTTGCCCGGGACAGCTAGCAATCAGCCCCAGCATTTT | CASSTLPGTASNQPQHF
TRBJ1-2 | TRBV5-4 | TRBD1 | TGTGCCAGCAGGTCCGGGACAGGGACCATGGGCTACACCTTC | CASRSGTGTMGYTF
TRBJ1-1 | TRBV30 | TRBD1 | TGTGCCTGGAGTTTAGGGGGCCCGTACACTGAAGCTTTCTTT | CAWSLGGPYTEAFF
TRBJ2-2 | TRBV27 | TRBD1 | TGTGCCAGCAGTCCCAGGACAGGGTTGGGGGAGCTGTTTTTT | CASSPRTGLGELFF
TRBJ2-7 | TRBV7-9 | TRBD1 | TGTGCCAGCAGCCACGCTAGGAGGGACAGGGCTTATCCCTACGAGCAGTACTTC | CASSHARRDRAYPYEQYF
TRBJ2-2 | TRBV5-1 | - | TGCGCCAGCAGACCTAGAGAGAACACCGGGGAGCTGTTTTTT | CASRPRENTGELFF
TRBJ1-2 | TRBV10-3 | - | TGTGCCATCAGTGAGTCTCTGGGCGCTGGTGATGGCTACACCTTC | CAISESLGAGDGYTF
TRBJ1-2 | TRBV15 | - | TGTGCCACCAGCAGAGATTGGGCAGGCTACACCTTC | CATSRDWAGYTF
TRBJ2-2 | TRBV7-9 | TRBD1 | TGTGCCAGCGGACGGGACAGAGACACCGGGGAGCTGTTTTTT | CASGRDRDTGELFF
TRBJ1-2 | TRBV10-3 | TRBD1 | TGTGCCATCAGTGAGTCGGGACAGGGGAACTATGGCTACACCTTC | CAISESGQGNYGYTF
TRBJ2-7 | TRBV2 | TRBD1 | TGTGCCAGCAGTGGACAGGGTGACGAGCAGTACTTC | CASSGQGDEQYF
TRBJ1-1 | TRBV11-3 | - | TGTGCCAGCAGCTTAGAGGGTGGCAGGACTGAAGCTTTCTTT | CASSLEGGRTEAFF
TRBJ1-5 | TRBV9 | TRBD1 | TGTGCCAGCAGCGCCGGAGACAGGGGCAATCAGCCCCAGCATTTT | CASSAGDRGNQPQHF
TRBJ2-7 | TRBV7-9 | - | TGTGCCAGCAGCCGGGCTGGGAGCGCCACATCCTTCTACGAGCAGTACTTC | CASSRAGSATSFYEQYF
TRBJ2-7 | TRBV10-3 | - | TGTGCCATCAGGGCAGATCTTACCTACGAGCAGTACTTC | CAIRADLTYEQYF
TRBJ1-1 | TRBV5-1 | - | TGCGCCAGCAGCTTTGCGGGGGGCAGGGAGCCGGATTTCTTT | CASSFAGGREPDFF
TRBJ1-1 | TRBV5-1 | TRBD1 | TGCGCCAGCAGCTTCGGACAGGTCACTGAAGCTTTCTTT | CASSFGQVTEAFF
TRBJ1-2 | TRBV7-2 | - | TGTGCCAGCAGCTTCCCTCGGACAGTTAACTATGGCTACACCTTC | CASSFPRTVNYGYTF
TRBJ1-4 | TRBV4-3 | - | TGCGCCAGCAGCCAAGAAAGCCAGGTCCGTGGAAAACTGTTTTTT | CASSQESQVRGKLFF
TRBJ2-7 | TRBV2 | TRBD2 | TGTGCCAGCAGTGGGGGACTAGCGGTTTCCTACGAGCAGTACTTC | CASSGGLAVSYEQYF
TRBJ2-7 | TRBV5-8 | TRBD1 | TGTGCCAGCAGCTCGCCAGGGGGCGACTACGAGCAGTACTTC | CASSSPGGDYEQYF
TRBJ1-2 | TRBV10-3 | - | TGTGCCATCAGTGAGGGGCCAGGGGACGGCTACACCTTC | CAISEGPGDGYTF
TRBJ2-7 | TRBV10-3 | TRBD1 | TGTGCCGCGACAGGGGGGTCCTACGAGCAGTACTTC | CAATGGSYEQYF
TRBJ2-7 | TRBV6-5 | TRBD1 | TGTGCCAGCAGCGACAGGGGGAGGCACGAGCAGTACTTC | CASSDRGRHEQYF
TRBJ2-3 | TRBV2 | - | TGTGCCAGCGAAGACAGACCCACAGATACGCAGTATTTT | CASEDRPTDTQYF
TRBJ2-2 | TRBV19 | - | TGTGCCACCTCCAGGTACACCGGGGAGCTGTTTTTT | CATSRYTGELFF
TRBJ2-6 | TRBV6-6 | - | TGTGCCAGCAGTTACGGGGGCTTATCTGGGGCCAACGTCCTGACTTTC | CASSYGGLSGANVLTF
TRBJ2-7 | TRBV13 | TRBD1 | TGTGCCAGCAGCTTAGCCCGGACAGGCACCTACGAGCAGTACTTC | CASSLARTGTYEQYF
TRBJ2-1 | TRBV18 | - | TGTGCCAGCTCGAGGGAGAATGAGCAGTTCTTC | CASSRENEQFF
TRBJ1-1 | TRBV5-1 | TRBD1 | TGCGCCAGCACGACAGGGTTTGGCACTGAAGCTTTCTTT | CASTTGFGTEAFF
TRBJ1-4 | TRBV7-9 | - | TGTGCCAGCAGCTCCAGGGCTTCTACAACTAATGAAAAACTGTTTTTT | CASSSRASTTNEKLFF
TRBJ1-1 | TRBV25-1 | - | TGTGCCAGCAGTGAATCGGGTGGGGCCTTGAACACTGAAGCTTTCTTT | CASSESGGALNTEAFF